The 22 T cell receptor beta chains below all came from one sample that was sequenced in a study of T cells after yellow fever vaccination. TCRdb used MiXCR to reprocess the 5' RACE reads, holding one entry per CDR3 protein. This sample yields roughly 320,000 distinct CDR3 sequences, of which around 10% are seen a single time; 3% to 3.5% belongs to the top ten. The sequenced sample was CD4+ T cells sorted from PBMCs, obtained 45 days after the yellow fever booster vaccination. All receptors derive from a man between 18 and 35 years old who received the YFV17D yellow fever vaccine.

This clonotype was seen many times. The chain joins TRBV5-4 to TRBJ1-4; TRBD1 aligns across 9 bases. This CDR3 comprises 14 residues. Trimming cost V 2 bases and J 7 bases; bases outside gene matches: 3. Germline CDR1 SGHNT, CDR2 YYREEE (reference sequence). For the CDR3, the DNA is TGTGCCAGCAGCTTACAGGGGGCGGTTGAAAAACTGTTTTTT. The encoded protein is CASSLQGAVEKLFF.

This clonotype has more than one count but fewer than ten. This sequence joins TRBV10-3 and TRBJ2-5; D uncertain. The CDR3 covers 14 residues. Between the trimmed V and J ends, which lost 4 bases and 0 bases, there was a span of 9 bases. Germline V gene sequence: CDR1 ENHRY, CDR2 SYGVKD. The CDR3 DNA follows: TGTGCCATCAGTGTCCGGCAAGACCAAGAGACCCAGTACTTC. Protein: CAISVRQDQETQYF.

This clonotype appeared a few times. Written as DNA, the CDR3 is TGTGCCAGCAGTACCCTAGCAGCTTCGTACAATGAGCAGTTCTTC. As protein: CASSTLAASYNEQFF. This rearrangement joins TRBV7-9 to TRBJ2-1; D is possibly TRBD2 (5 bases). V lost 6 bases and J 4 bases, leaving 16 bases between the germline ends. The CDR3 has 15 residues. Germline assignment: CDR1 SEHNR and CDR2 FQNEAQ (reference sequence).

Many counts were recorded for this clonotype. The J gene is TRBJ2-5, the V gene TRBV4-2; either TRBD1 or TRBD2 may supply D (5 bases each). The germline V and J ends were trimmed by 3 bases and 4 bases, with 12 bases remaining between them. The CDR3 covers 14 residues. CDR1 and CDR2 from the germline V gene are LGHNA and YNFKEQ. The CDR3 DNA reads TGTGCCAGCAGCCAGGGGGACGTTTTAGAGACCCAGTACTTC. Its protein product is CASSQGDVLETQYF.

This sequence joins TRBV6-6 and TRBJ2-7; the D gene is possibly TRBD1 (6 bases). With 5 bases removed from V and 4 bases from J, the gap between germline ends came to 12 bases. In germline, CDR1 is MNHNY, CDR2 SVGAGI (reference sequence). CDR3 size: 13 residues. In DNA form, the CDR3 reads TGTGCCAGCAGTCGGACAGACCCTTACGAGCAGTACGTC. Translating it yields CASSRTDPYEQYV.

This clonotype was recorded a few times. V and J are TRBV28 and TRBJ1-5, with 8 bases identical to TRBD1. The CDR3 runs 17 residues. Trimming took 4 bases from V and 6 from J; bases not matched to a gene: 14. Germline V lookup: CDR1 MDHEN, CDR2 SYDVKM. CDR3 nucleotide sequence: TGTGCCAGCAGTTCCAGGGGGCCCAGCATTTTTCTTCAGCCCCAGCATTTT. Translation gives CASSSRGPSIFLQPQHF.

The chain carries TRBV5-1 and TRBJ1-1; D unresolved. This CDR3 spans 13 amino acids. Deletions cut 1 base from V and 8 bases from J, with 12 bases between. CDR1 and CDR2 (germline): SGHRS, YFSETQ. The CDR3 region is CASSLLSVEEAFF. CDR3 coding DNA: TGCGCCAGCAGCTTGTTGTCCGTCGAAGAAGCTTTCTTT. The entire variable domain, with the rest obtained from reference TRBV5-1 and TRBJ1-1, is as follows: KAGVTQTPRYLIKTRGQQVTLSCSPISGHRSVSWYQQTPGQGLQFLFEYFSETQRNKGNFPGRFSGRQFSNSRSEMNVSTLELGDSALYLCASSLLSVEEAFFGQGTRLTVV.

This clonotype has just a few counts. The chain links TRBV5-4 to TRBJ2-2; D unresolved. V lost 3 bases and J 5 bases, leaving 8 bases between the germline ends. Germline V gives CDR1 SGHNT, CDR2 YYREEE (reference sequence). This CDR3 has 13 residues. This CDR3 reads CASSYLWTGELFF. CDR3 in DNA: TGTGCCAGCAGCTACCTTTGGACCGGGGAGCTGTTTTTT.

A word on this clonotype: A junction boundary mismatches the germline segment, possibly from a read error. J is TRBJ1-6 and V is TRBV6-6; TRBD1 is a possible D gene (5 bases). Germline V gene lookup returns CDR1 MNHNY and CDR2 SVGAGI (reference sequence). The CDR3 consists of 15 residues. The CDR3 DNA sequence: TGTGCCAGCTGTTACTCGCGGGGGATCAGTTCACCCCTCCACTTT. Translation: CASCYSRGISSPLHF.

The rearrangement joins TRBV5-1 to TRBJ2-1; D might be TRBD1 or TRBD2, each matching 5 bases. Germline V gene data show CDR1 as SGHRS and CDR2 as YFSETQ. The V and J ends lost 4 bases and 5 bases respectively, with 16 bases between them. This CDR3 contains 15 residues. This chain's CDR3 is CASSKTGTYDNEQFF. The CDR3 DNA sequence: TGCGCCAGCAGCAAAACCGGGACCTACGACAATGAGCAGTTCTTC.

This clonotype was observed a few times. The gene calls are TRBV3-1 and TRBJ2-1; the match to TRBD2 covers 7 bases. This CDR3 is built from 15 residues. With V trimmed by 0 bases and J by 2 bases, 1 base remained unmatched. CDR1 is LGHDT, CDR2 YNNKEL, per germline (reference sequence). The CDR3 loop reads CASSQEGGTYNEQFF. DNA of the CDR3: TGTGCCAGCAGCCAAGAGGGGGGGACCTACAATGAGCAGTTCTTC.

Only a few counts were recorded for this clonotype. CDR3 sequence: CASSLEGAGEQFF. CDR3 nucleotides: TGCGCCAGCAGCTTGGAGGGGGCCGGTGAGCAGTTCTTC. This chain joins TRBV5-1 and TRBJ2-1; 7 nucleotides match TRBD1. CDR1 and CDR2 from the germline V gene are SGHRS and YFSETQ. The length of the CDR3 is 13 residues. Trimming took 0 bases from V and 9 from J; bases not matched to a gene: 3.

This clonotype was counted between two and nine times. This sequence joins TRBV9 and TRBJ1-3; no definite D call. CDR1 and CDR2 (germline): SGDLS, YYNGEE. The CDR3 length is 15 residues. V was shortened by 0 bases and J by 0 bases, with 7 bases between the two germline ends. The chain's CDR3 is CASSVGTISGNTIYF. The CDR3 coding sequence is TGTGCCAGCAGCGTAGGGACTATCTCTGGAAACACCATATATTTT. The full variable domain, with the rest looked up from reference TRBV9 and TRBJ1-3, is DSGVTQTPKHLITATGQRVTLRCSPRSGDLSVYWYQQSLDQGLQFLIQYYNGEERAKGNILERFSAQQFPDLHSELNLSSLELGDSALYFCASSVGTISGNTIYFGEGSWLTVV.

In its sample, this clonotype was seen a few times. The chain carries TRBV25-1 and TRBJ2-7; tentative D call: TRBD2 (6 bases). Germline V gene data show CDR1 as MGHDK and CDR2 as SYGVNS. The CDR3 runs 13 residues. Trimming left V 4 bases short and J 7 bases short, with 14 bases between. In DNA, the CDR3 is TGTGCCAGCAGTGCCCGCCACCGGGGGGAGCAGTACTTC. Protein: CASSARHRGEQYF.

This clonotype was seen at least ten times. The chain links TRBV24-1 to TRBJ2-1, with D unresolved. Trimming removed 0 bases at V and 8 bases at J, with 1 base between. CDR1 is KGHDR and CDR2 is SFDVKD in the germline V gene. This CDR3 contains 11 residues. Here the CDR3 reads CATSDLDEQFF. In nucleotides, the CDR3 is TGTGCCACCAGTGATTTGGATGAGCAGTTCTTC.

Many counts were recorded for this clonotype. CDR3 DNA: TGCGCCAGCAGCTTGGAAGCGGCAGGCGGAGAGGAGCAGTACTTC. As protein: CASSLEAAGGEEQYF. J is TRBJ2-7 and V is TRBV5-1; maybe TRBD2 (5 bases). CDR1 and CDR2 (germline): SGHRS, YFSETQ. This CDR3 is built from 15 residues. Trimming took 0 bases from V and 7 from J, leaving 17 bases between them.

The chain carries TRBV7-9 and TRBJ1-1, with D possibly matching TRBD1 (6 bases). The V end lost 7 bases, the J end lost 8 bases, and 20 bases lay between the germline ends. The germline V gene has CDR1 SEHNR and CDR2 FQNEAQ (reference sequence). This CDR3 is built from 14 residues. The CDR3 sequence: CASTLSPGAAEAFF. The DNA for the CDR3 is TGTGCCAGCACTCTAAGCCCGGGGGCGGCGGAAGCTTTCTTT.

The gene calls are TRBV7-2 and TRBJ2-1; a possible D gene is TRBD2 (6 bases). Germline V gene lookup returns CDR1 SGHTA and CDR2 FQGNSA. There are 16 residues in the CDR3. V was trimmed by 2 bases and J by 8 bases, leaving 19 bases between them. CDR3 DNA: TGTGCCAGCAGCTTATTAGCTGCGGGGCGTGGGGATGAGCAGTTCTTC. Protein product: CASSLLAAGRGDEQFF.

The chain is built from TRBV4-1 and TRBJ2-6; no clear D gene. The CDR3 totals 15 residues. With 1 base removed from V and 4 bases from J, the gap between germline ends came to 8 bases. CDR1 is MGHRA, CDR2 YSYEKL, per germline. The CDR3: CASSQVFIGANVLTF. The CDR3 DNA is TGCGCCAGCAGCCAAGTTTTTATCGGGGCCAACGTCCTGACTTTC.

This clonotype occurred many times. This sequence joins TRBV12-3 or TRBV12-4 and TRBJ2-3, with a possible D match to TRBD2 (6 bases). The CDR3 contains 11 residues. The germline V and J ends were trimmed by 6 bases and 6 bases, with 7 bases remaining between them. CDR3 DNA sequence: TGTGCCAGCAGCCGGGGGGATACGCAGTATTTT. Encoded protein: CASSRGDTQYF.

This sequence joins TRBV6-5 and TRBJ1-2; tentatively, D is TRBD1 (5 bases). This CDR3 has 14 residues. Germline-derived CDR1 and CDR2 are MNHEY and SVGAGI. Trimming took 6 bases from V and 0 from J, leaving 11 bases between them. CDR3 residues: CASSPGKSNYGYTF. The CDR3 coding sequence is TGTGCCAGCAGCCCAGGGAAGTCTAACTATGGCTACACCTTC.

In this sample, this clonotype turned up a few times. The gene calls are TRBV28 and TRBJ1-5; D not resolved. The CDR3 extends over 14 amino acids. Per the germline V gene, CDR1 is MDHEN and CDR2 is SYDVKM. Trimming left V 7 bases short and J 0 bases short, with 10 bases between. CDR3 sequence reads: CASIPSLSNQPQHF. The CDR3 DNA is TGTGCCAGCATCCCGTCCCTTAGCAATCAGCCCCAGCATTTT.